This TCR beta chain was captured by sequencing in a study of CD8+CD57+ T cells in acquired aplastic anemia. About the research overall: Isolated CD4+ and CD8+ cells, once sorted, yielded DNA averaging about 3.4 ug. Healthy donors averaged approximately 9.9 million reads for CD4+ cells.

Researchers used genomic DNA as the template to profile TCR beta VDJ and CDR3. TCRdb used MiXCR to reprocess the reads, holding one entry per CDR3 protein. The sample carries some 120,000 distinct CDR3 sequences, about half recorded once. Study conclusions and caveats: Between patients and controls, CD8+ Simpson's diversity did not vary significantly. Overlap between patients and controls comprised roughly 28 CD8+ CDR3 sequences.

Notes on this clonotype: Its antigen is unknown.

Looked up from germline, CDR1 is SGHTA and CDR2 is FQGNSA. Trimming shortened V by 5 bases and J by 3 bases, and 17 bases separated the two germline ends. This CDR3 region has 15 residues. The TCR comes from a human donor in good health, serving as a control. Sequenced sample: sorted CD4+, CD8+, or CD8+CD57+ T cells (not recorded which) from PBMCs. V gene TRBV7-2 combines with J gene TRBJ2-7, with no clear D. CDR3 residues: CASSPRSLGSYEQYF. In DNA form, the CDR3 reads TGTGCCAGCAGCCCCCGTTCCCTAGGAAGCTACGAGCAGTACTTC.